This T cell receptor (beta chain) was recorded in a study of CD8+ T cells in alopecia areata. Across the whole study: Treatment comprised oral tofacitinib, 5 to 10 mg twice daily, in treated patients.

Overall study results and limits: Normal-skin resident alphabeta T cells also appear among scalp sample sequences. The study found tofacitinib significantly decreased scalp clonality and expanded CD8+ clones among the top 100. With one nonresponder, baseline CD8+ expansion's link to response remains uncertain.

Details on this clone: Its antigen is not identified.

The CDR3 is made up of 13 amino acids. In germline, CDR1 is SQVTM, CDR2 ANQGSEA. Trimming removed 3 bases at V and 1 base at J, with 10 bases between. Treatment reported: oral pan-JAK inhibitor, 5-10 mg twice daily. Investigators isolated RNA and reverse transcribed it into cDNA to act as the sequencing template. TCRdb's table, derived via immunoSEQ multiplex PCR, lists solely in-frame clones and lacks some. Of fewer than 250,000 clones listed, roughly 44% are singletons. This rearrangement joins TRBV29-1 to TRBJ2-7, with a weak D call TRBD2 (5 bases). The sequenced sample was CD4+ T cells sorted from blood, obtained at roughly week 38, from a patient treated with tofacitinib. This receptor was identified in a human donor with alopecia areata. The CDR3 region is CSVEREGSYEQYF. CDR3 nucleotides: TGCAGCGTTGAGAGGGAAGGGTCCTACGAGCAGTACTTC.